The TCR beta chain under discussion was sequenced for a study of T-cell reconstitution after alpha-beta-depleted transplantation in children (dated by TCRdb to the mid-2010s). The study in broad terms: Using TCR repertoire profiling, the study quantitatively followed how T-cell immune reconstitution unfolded in children after TCRalphabeta/CD19-depleted allogeneic hematopoietic cell transplantation. The study at large found these results: In some patients, the high TCRbeta diversity seen at day 60 was put down to recipient T cells and intrathymic progenitors that had survived conditioning. About two months after transplant, the apparently early recovery of alphabetaT-cell counts reportedly depended on just several hundred clones that had expanded rapidly and came from non-depleted graft cells. Hyperexpanded clone frequencies declined over subsequent months; after one year, T-cell counts and TCRbeta diversity were mostly attributed to newly produced T cells.

This clonotype has a handful of counts. The antigen it recognizes is unknown. Per-base qualities were not stored, and no clone one base away is much larger. The treatment or condition label corresponds to: allogeneic hematopoietic cell transplantation with graft depleted of TCRalphabeta T cells and CD19 B cells. The transplant recipients were children given TCRalphabeta/CD19-depleted allogeneic hematopoietic cell grafts. The method was PCR. TCRdb names Illumina HiSeq 2500 as the instrument used. TCR libraries were prepared with molecular barcoding, using unique molecular identifiers to normalize TCRbeta repertoire quantification. TCRdb trimmed public reads at Q25 via fastp, called clones via MiXCR and kept in-frame beta chains. Every entry covers one CDR3 protein and lists the most common genes and DNA from its rows. Across this sample there are 80,000 to 100,000 distinct CDR3 sequences, with more than 20% seen only once. The ten largest account for 20% to 25% of the sample.

From the cysteine up to the phenylalanine, the CDR3 has a length of 15 residues. Solely the CDR3 DNA is kept, with 45 bases framed from the first base. The junction shows trimming of 6 bases on V and 0 bases on J, plus 15 bases between the germline ends. The germline V gene (reference sequence) supplies CDR1 LGHDT and CDR2 YNNKEL. This TCR was recovered from a boy aged 2 to 10 with acute lymphoblastic leukemia, due to receive a stem cell transplant. Sequences were derived from PBMCs, sampled before TCRalphabeta/CD19-depleted stem cell transplant. The rearranged segments are TRBV3-1 and TRBJ2-7; no D gene is confidently identified. The CDR3 region: CASSFRVVSSYEQYF. The sequenced DNA: TGTGCCAGCAGTTTTAGGGTGGTAAGCTCCTACGAGCAGTACTTC.